One T cell receptor beta chain is described in this entry. The data originate from a study of cytomegalovirus exposure and HLA in healthy donors. Nominally healthy donors were sampled, though unrecorded immune exposures were likely. It was with 60 Vbeta and 13 Jbeta primers that the PCR ran. The table came from immunoSEQ multiplex PCR; TCRdb's copy has only in-frame clones and leaves some out. The profile covers 90,000 to 120,000 clones, with 82% appearing a single time and roughly 2.6% taken by the ten largest. The sequencing input was PBMCs. The TCR comes from a man between 25 and 39 years old in good health and CMV-seropositive.

The CDR3 DNA reads as TGTGCCAGCAGCGCTCGAGGGAGTAGCTATGGCTACACCTTC. Translating gives CASSARGSSYGYTF. The V and J genes are TRBV9 and TRBJ1-2, with D unclear. The V gene's germline CDR1 is SGDLS and CDR2 YYNGEE. V gave up 3 bases and J gave up 4 bases, with 13 bases separating them. This CDR3 has 14 residues.